The entry below describes one TCR beta chain. What it binds is unknown. Looked up from germline, CDR1 is DFQATT and CDR2 is SNEGSKA (reference sequence). The length of the CDR3 is 15 residues. The germline V and J ends were trimmed by 1 base and 4 bases, with 14 bases remaining between them. The entry originates in a study of vaccination and CD4 T cells after COVID-19. Study outcomes and limitations: Researchers report that 304 of 307 vaccine-specific clones in convalescent patients proved spike mono-reactive.

Stated treatment: approximately nine-day PBMC culture with coronavirus spike peptide pools or control peptides (ViraFEST assay). Cultured CD4+ T cell DNA underwent sequencing with the Oncomine TCR Beta short-read assay. Each CDR3 protein is one row after TCRdb ran MiXCR on the PCR reads. The sample lists around 20,000 distinct CDR3 sequences; about 44% were seen once. Sequencing used CD4+ T cells from blood, cultured in vitro, obtained before SARS-CoV-2 vaccination. This chain links TRBV20-1 with TRBJ2-1; D might be TRBD1 or TRBD2, each matching 5 bases. This sequence was found in a human donor who had recovered from COVID-19. The CDR3 loop is CSARVLGTLYNEQFF. In DNA, the CDR3 is TGCAGTGCTAGAGTACTAGGGACCCTATACAATGAGCAGTTCTTC.